These 14 T cell receptor beta chains were sequenced from one sample in a study of T-cell reconstitution after alpha-beta-depleted transplantation in children. Unique molecular identifiers were used in preparing the TCRbeta library. Via MiXCR, TCRdb re-called the PCR reads, giving one row per CDR3 protein. The sample has about 690,000 distinct CDR3 sequences, 15% to 20% seen once. Sample: PBMCs from the stem cell graft donor, taken from the stem cell graft. The receptors were gathered from a human donor who donated a stem cell graft to a child with acute myeloid leukemia.

The V call is TRBV11-3, the J call TRBJ2-2; D gene ambiguous. V lost 4 bases and J 1 base, leaving 13 bases between the germline ends. Germline V CDR1 and CDR2: SGHNT, YENEEA. The CDR3 length is 16 residues. DNA for the CDR3: TGTGCCAGCAGCTCAACCTGGACCGTGAACACCGGGGAGCTGTTTTTT. Protein product: CASSSTWTVNTGELFF.

A note on this clonotype: A much larger clone differs by one base, so this may be a read error. The genes are TRBV20-1 and TRBJ1-6, with D possibly TRBD1 on 6 matching bases. Germline lookup yields CDR1 DFQATT and CDR2 SNEGSKA (reference sequence). Deletions cut 5 bases from V and 8 bases from J, with 16 bases between. The CDR3 extends over 14 amino acids. The CDR3 sequence: CSAVDGGLDSPLHF. The CDR3 DNA reads TGCAGTGCTGTCGACGGGGGGCTGGATTCACCCCTCCACTTT.

This clonotype was seen only a few times. The chain links TRBV18 to TRBJ2-5, with a possible D match to TRBD2 (6 bases). CDR3 length: 15 amino acids. Germline V gene sequence: CDR1 KGHSH, CDR2 LQKENI. Trimming left V 4 bases short and J 4 bases short, with 16 bases between. CDR3 sequence reads: CASSLMEGTGETQYF. In DNA, the CDR3 is TGTGCCAGCTCACTTATGGAGGGGACGGGAGAGACCCAGTACTTC.

The table lists this clonotype with many counts. V gene TRBV7-2 combines with J gene TRBJ2-7; 9 bases are shared with TRBD2. V was clipped by 5 bases and J by 3 bases; unmatched bases: 8. The CDR3 totals 15 residues. CDR1 is SGHTA and CDR2 is FQGNSA in the germline V gene. CDR3 sequence (DNA): TGTGCCAGCAGCCCTTCGACTAGCGGTCTCTACGAGCAGTACGTC. Translating it yields CASSPSTSGLYEQYV.

In this sample, this clonotype turned up a few times. This chain connects TRBV11-2 to TRBJ2-2; D possibly corresponds to TRBD2 (6 bases). V lost 5 bases and J 7 bases, leaving 11 bases between the germline ends. CDR1 and CDR2 (germline): SGHAT, FQNNGV. This CDR3 region has 13 residues. CDR3 amino acids: CASSRGAGGELFF. CDR3 bases: TGTGCCAGCAGCCGGGGAGCGGGCGGGGAGCTGTTTTTT.

In this sample, this clonotype turned up a few times. This chain links TRBV5-1 with TRBJ1-1, with D perhaps matching TRBD1 (5 bases). CDR1 is SGHRS, CDR2 YFSETQ, per germline. This CDR3 has 15 amino acids. V dropped 0 bases and J dropped 1 base, with 10 bases sitting between them. CDR3 sequence: CASSLGRGENTEAFF. The CDR3 DNA reads as TGCGCCAGCAGCTTGGGAAGGGGAGAGAACACTGAAGCTTTCTTT.

The CDR3 loop reads CASSPQLVNTGELFF. CDR3 sequence (DNA): TGTGCCAGCAGCCCCCAACTGGTCAACACCGGGGAGCTGTTTTTT. The chain joins TRBV7-8 to TRBJ2-2; D remains ambiguous. Germline V lookup: CDR1 SGHVS, CDR2 FQNEAQ. This CDR3 is 15 amino acids long. The V and J ends lost 5 bases and 2 bases respectively, with 12 bases between them.

This clonotype was counted between two and nine times. This sequence joins TRBV6-2 or TRBV6-3 and TRBJ2-7; 9 bases are shared with TRBD1. CDR3 length: 18 amino acids. The trim removed 0 bases at V and 5 bases at J, leaving 14 bases unmatched. Germline V gene data show CDR1 as MNHEY and CDR2 as SVGEGT. Here the CDR3 DNA reads TGTGCCAGCAGTTACTCGATTGATCCAGGGACAGGGTCAAACGAGCAGTACTTC. This codes for CASSYSIDPGTGSNEQYF.

The V call is TRBV7-3, the J call TRBJ2-2; TRBD1 or TRBD2 may be the D gene (5 bases each). The CDR3 runs 15 residues. V was pared by 5 bases and J by 2 bases, with 12 bases between. Germline assignment: CDR1 SGHTA and CDR2 FQGTGA. The chain's CDR3 is CASSQGAGNTGELFF. CDR3 DNA: TGTGCCAGCAGCCAAGGGGCGGGCAACACCGGGGAGCTGTTTTTT. Full variable domain (remainder filled in from reference TRBV7-3 and TRBJ2-2): GAGVSQTPSNKVTEKGKYVELRCDPISGHTALYWYRQSLGQGPEFLIYFQGTGAADDSGLPNDRFFAVRPEGSVSTLKIQRTERGDSAVYLCASSQGAGNTGELFFGEGSRLTVL.

This clonotype was seen at least ten times. This chain links TRBV6-1 with TRBJ2-7, with a possible D match to TRBD2 (5 bases). CDR1 MNHNS and CDR2 SASEGT come from the germline V gene. The CDR3 covers 15 residues. With 6 bases removed from V and 0 bases from J, the gap between germline ends came to 15 bases. The CDR3: CASRGGLRSSYEQYV. CDR3 DNA: TGTGCCAGCAGAGGTGGACTGAGGAGCTCCTACGAGCAGTACGTC.

The CDR3: CASSSLKGAGETQYF. DNA for the CDR3: TGCGCCAGCAGCTCCCTAAAGGGGGCAGGGGAGACCCAGTACTTC. V and J are TRBV5-1 and TRBJ2-5; TRBD1 matches at 7 bases. CDR3 size: 15 residues. Unmatched junction bases numbered 10, after V lost 3 bases and J lost 5 bases. Germline V gives CDR1 SGHRS, CDR2 YFSETQ. Full variable domain (outside the CDR3, taken from reference TRBV5-1 and TRBJ2-5): KAGVTQTPRYLIKTRGQQVTLSCSPISGHRSVSWYQQTPGQGLQFLFEYFSETQRNKGNFPGRFSGRQFSNSRSEMNVSTLELGDSALYLCASSSLKGAGETQYFGPGTRLLVL.

The J gene is TRBJ2-1, the V gene TRBV29-1; D may match TRBD1 or TRBD2 (5 bases each). CDR1 and CDR2 (germline): SQVTM, ANQGSEA. The CDR3 covers 13 residues. Trimming left V 7 bases short and J 7 bases short, with 17 bases between. The CDR3 reads CSGEPRGRNEQFF. The CDR3 DNA reads as TGCAGCGGTGAGCCCCGGGGCAGGAATGAGCAGTTCTTC.

This clonotype was counted ten times or more. The rearrangement joins TRBV7-2 to TRBJ2-1; D is possibly TRBD2 (5 bases). Trimming removed 3 bases from V and 0 bases from J, with 12 bases in between. The CDR3 spans 16 residues. Germline lookup yields CDR1 SGHTA and CDR2 FQGNSA. The chain's CDR3 is CASSFPDYSSYNEQFF. The CDR3 nucleotides are TGTGCCAGCAGCTTTCCCGACTACAGCTCCTACAATGAGCAGTTCTTC.

This clonotype came up a few times. The CDR3 sequence: CASSFWGTQETQYF. In DNA, the CDR3 is TGTGCCAGCAGTTTCTGGGGGACCCAAGAGACCCAGTACTTC. The chain couples TRBV12-3 or TRBV12-4 to TRBJ2-5; D tentatively fits TRBD1 or TRBD2 (5 bases each). The V end lost 3 bases, the J end lost 1 base, and 9 bases lay between the germline ends. There are 14 residues in the CDR3.